The sequence of this T cell receptor beta chain was determined in a study of spatial heterogeneity in lung cancer. This clonotype came up many times. Since the library was made to target alpha chains, this beta chain is a stray read and its abundance is not meaningful. TCRdb itself ran the 5' RACE reads through MiXCR, one entry per CDR3 protein. This sample has about 8,600 distinct CDR3 sequences, with 3.5% to 5.5% found just once. Unmatched junction bases numbered 5, after V lost 1 base and J lost 6 bases. The CDR3 runs to 15 residues. Looked up from germline, CDR1 is SGHKS and CDR2 is YYEKEE (reference sequence). Indicated time point: sample taken at primary tumor resection. Material for sequencing was whole RNA from tumor, nontumor lung or frozen PBMC, left unsorted.

The receptor comes from a male donor with early-stage non-small cell lung cancer. This chain links TRBV5-5 with TRBJ2-3; 10 positions agree with TRBD2. The sequenced sample was PBMCs, obtained at surgery. This CDR3 reads CASSLTSGASDTQYF. The CDR3 DNA follows: TGTGCCAGCAGCTTGACTAGCGGGGCGAGTGATACGCAGTATTTT.